These T cell receptor beta chains were read from a single sample in a study of shared clonotypes between healthy human individuals. Clones were sequenced by immunoSEQ multiplex PCR, and TCRdb holds only the in-frame ones, with some missing. The sample has millions of clones, about 95% seen once; the top ten hold 0.85% to 1.2%. Sequences were obtained from naive CD8+ T cells sorted from blood. All receptors come from a man aged 18-30 years in good health. The CDR3 runs from the conserved cysteine through the conserved F or W. D genes are given only for firm matches.

D gene,V gene,CDR3 protein
.,TRBV4-1,CASSGGREWLGNIQYF
TRBD2,TRBV4-2,CASSQVAGGQETQYF
.,TRBV21-1,CATLSGDWETQYF
TRBD1,TRBV5-1,CASIPDPGTEKETQYF
TRBD1,TRBV14,CASSQRPGQENYEQYF
TRBD2,TRBV29-1,CSVVGGFTGLAGDTDTQYF
.,TRBV7-9,CASSLGREWAYEQYF
.,TRBV6-6,CASSYSQDYEQYF
.,TRBV19,CASTSLETDSYGYTF
TRBD1,TRBV27,CASRPIGTDYEQYF
.,TRBV19,CASTLTANYGYTF
.,TRBV27,CASSLGTGANVLTF
.,TRBV6-5,CASSYLGGTYNEQFF
.,TRBV9,CASSAGLNTEAFF
.,TRBV5-6,CASSSWTSWVETQYF
.,TRBV5-6,CASSLRWMNTEAFF
.,TRBV7-2,CASSPFGPSYEQYF
.,TRBV2,CASSLPGEYEQYF
TRBD1,TRBV6-1,CASRDRGLEAFF
TRBD1,TRBV10-3,CAISDRGQGKETQYF
.,TRBV10-3,CAISWGNEQFF
.,TRBV28,CASSAGAIEAFF
.,TRBV19,CASSIGPGHSYEQYF
.,TRBV4-1,CASSQASGYSSYEQYF
.,TRBV7-9,CASSFGEGTQYF
.,TRBV7-9,CASSARDSPSYEQYF
TRBD1,TRBV11-2,CASSLRTGNTGELFF
.,TRBV6-5,CASSPAGGGNTIYF
.,TRBV5-1,CASSWEGPDGYTF
.,TRBV20-1,CSALRGTEQFF
.,TRBV6-6,CASSPDGTNTEAFF
TRBD1,TRBV13,CASSFLTGGRFDEQFF
TRBD2,TRBV5-1,CASSLRWSLAGVQETQYF
.,TRBV11-2,CASSPLGGDSPLHF
.,TRBV6-5,CASSLGRAGELFF
.,TRBV19,CATAWDSYNEQFF
TRBD1,TRBV5-1,CASSFGQGRADPDTQYF
TRBD2,TRBV5-4,CASSWGRELYQETQYF
.,TRBV12-5,CASGLVQYTEAFF
.,TRBV7-6,CASSLGSALPVNEQYF
.,TRBV14,CASSQDTPGYQETQYF
.,TRBV13,CASSFFYRVSNQPQHF
TRBD1,TRBV7-8,CASSLMPGTGAQETQYF
TRBD1,TRBV4-1,CASSQEQGVGQPQHF
.,TRBV21-1,CASSSPGTACTEAFF
.,TRBV7-2,CASSFPAYEQYF
.,TRBV4-1,CASSQEGEYSSYEQYF
.,TRBV5-4,CASGAPAGYGYTF
.,TRBV6-5,CASSYWGTGELFF
TRBD1,TRBV28,CASSLGQLNTEAFF
TRBD2,TRBV6-1,CASSISGGEETQYF
.,TRBV9,CASSPGARSYEQYF
TRBD1,TRBV7-9,CASSSGTQGDYGYTF